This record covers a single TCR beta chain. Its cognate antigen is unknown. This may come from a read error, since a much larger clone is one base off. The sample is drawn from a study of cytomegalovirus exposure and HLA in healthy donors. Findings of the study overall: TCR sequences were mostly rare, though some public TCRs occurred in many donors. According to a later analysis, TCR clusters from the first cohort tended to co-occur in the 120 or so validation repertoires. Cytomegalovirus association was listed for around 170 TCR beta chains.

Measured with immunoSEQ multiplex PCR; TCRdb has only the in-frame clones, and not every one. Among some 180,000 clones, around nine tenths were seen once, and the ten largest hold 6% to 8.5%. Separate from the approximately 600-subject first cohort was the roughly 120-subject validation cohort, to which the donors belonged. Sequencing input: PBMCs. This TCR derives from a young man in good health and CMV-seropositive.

The CDR3: CVSSLAPGLTYGEAFF. The CDR3 coding sequence is TGCGTCAGCAGCTTGGCGCCGGGATTGACATACGGTGAAGCTTTCTTT. The chain has TRBV5-1 and TRBJ1-1; the D is unclear. The V gene's germline CDR1 is SGHRS and CDR2 YFSETQ. CDR3 length equals 16 residues.